These T cell receptor beta chains were read from a single sample in a study of blood T cell repertoires in COVID-19. The data were produced by immunoSEQ multiplex PCR, yet TCRdb's version contains in-frame clones alone and is incomplete. This table has some 360,000 clones, about 89% appearing once. Source material: peripheral blood. The receptor set was obtained from a woman in her sixties or seventies with COVID-19, enrolled during active disease. Both conserved end residues are part of each CDR3. A D gene is named only where the DNA matches it firmly. Size tells how often a clone was seen (once, few, many) or the class of an expanded clone, and some rows leave it out.

CASSFNTEAFF | TGTGCCAGCAGCTTTAATACTGAAGCTTTCTTT | - | TRBV5-5 | - | TRBJ1-1
CASSLWAQNYGYTF | TGTGCCAGCAGCCTATGGGCCCAGAACTATGGCTACACCTTC | - | TRBV4-2 | - | TRBJ1-2
CASSAIFLPDRDYEQYF | TGTGCCAGCAGTGCAATATTCCTCCCGGACAGGGACTACGAGCAGTACTTC | TRBD1 | TRBV6-1 | few | TRBJ2-7
CASGDKTLNYGYTF | TGTGCCAGTGGCGACAAGACGCTTAACTATGGCTACACCTTC | - | TRBV19 | - | TRBJ1-2
CASSSGPPGHLRSGNTIYF | TGCGCCAGCAGCTCTGGGCCTCCGGGACACCTACGCTCTGGAAACACCATATATTTT | - | TRBV5-1 | - | TRBJ1-3
CASSQDQLAGINEQFF | TGTGCCAGCAGCCAAGATCAACTAGCGGGGATCAATGAGCAGTTCTTC | TRBD2 | TRBV14 | - | TRBJ2-1
CASREGTGYGYTF | TGCGCCAGCAGGGAAGGGACAGGGTATGGCTACACCTTC | TRBD1 | TRBV5-1 | - | TRBJ1-2
CASSLGTSGGQETQYF | TGTGCCAGCAGCTTAGGGACTAGCGGGGGTCAAGAGACCCAGTACTTC | TRBD2 | TRBV7-3 | - | TRBJ2-5
CASSRSLRTGAPGELFF | TGTGCCAGCAGCCGAAGTTTGAGGACAGGGGCCCCCGGGGAGCTGTTTTTT | TRBD1 | TRBV9 | - | TRBJ2-2
CASSFESGGAQFF | TGTGCCAGCAGCTTCGAAAGCGGGGGTGCGCAGTTCTTC | TRBD2 | TRBV7-9 | - | TRBJ2-1
CASSLTTYTEAFF | TGTGCCAGCAGCTTGACAACTTACACTGAAGCTTTCTTT | - | TRBV6-5 | - | TRBJ1-1
CASSPGRLVSTDTQYF | TGTGCCAGCAGCCCCGGGAGACTAGTTTCTACGGATACGCAGTATTTT | - | TRBV9 | - | TRBJ2-3
CASIGSRDSSEAFF | TGTGCCAGCATCGGAAGCCGGGACAGCTCTGAAGCTTTCTTT | TRBD1 | TRBV6-5 | - | TRBJ1-1
CASSRDTYYEQYF | TGCGCCAGCAGCCGGGACACCTACTACGAGCAGTACTTC | - | TRBV5-1 | - | TRBJ2-7
CASSYMASGQREQYF | TGTGCCAGCAGTTATATGGCTAGCGGACAGAGGGAGCAGTACTTC | - | TRBV6-5 | - | TRBJ2-7
CASGAGDRSYEQYF | TGTGCTAGTGGTGCCGGGGACAGATCCTACGAGCAGTACTTC | TRBD1 | TRBV12-5 | - | TRBJ2-7
CAWSGQLNTEAFF | TGTGCCTGGAGCGGACAGCTGAACACTGAAGCTTTCTTT | - | TRBV30 | - | TRBJ1-1
CASSVYNRGGGGYTF | TGTGCCAGCAGCGTATACAACAGGGGTGGAGGCGGCTACACCTTC | TRBD1 | TRBV9 | - | TRBJ1-2
CASSWSDRAIHNYGYTF | TGTGCCAGCAGCTGGTCGGACAGGGCCATCCATAACTATGGCTACACCTTC | TRBD1 | TRBV5-5 | - | TRBJ1-2
CAISEGGTNTEAFF | TGTGCCATCAGTGAGGGGGGCACGAACACTGAAGCTTTCTTT | - | TRBV10-3 | - | TRBJ1-1
CASSPTGGSYGYTF | TGTGCCAGCAGCCCAACAGGGGGCAGCTATGGCTACACCTTC | TRBD1 | TRBV3-1/TRBV3-2 | - | TRBJ1-2
CASSEVTYPGGPEAFF | TGTGCCAGCAGTGAAGTGACCTACCCCGGAGGGCCTGAAGCTTTCTTT | - | TRBV6-1 | - | TRBJ1-1
CASSEGGSNTGELFF | TGCGCCAGCAGTGAGGGCGGGTCGAACACCGGGGAGCTGTTTTTT | - | TRBV10-1 | few | TRBJ2-2